This TCR beta chain is drawn from a study of blood T cell repertoires in COVID-19. Measured with immunoSEQ multiplex PCR; TCRdb has only the in-frame clones, and not every one. Found here are around 280,000 clones, 87% of them singletons; the top ten hold approximately 5.7%. Between the trimmed V and J ends, which lost 2 bases and 8 bases, there was a span of 15 bases. Germline CDR1 and CDR2: SGHTA and FQGNSA. The length of the CDR3 is 15 residues. The sequence came from a woman aged 40-49 years who had recovered from COVID-19. The chain carries TRBV7-2 and TRBJ1-4; weak D call: TRBD1 (5 bases). The sample comprised PBMCs or T cells enriched from blood (not recorded which). Written as DNA, the CDR3 is TGTGCCAGCAGCTTAACGAAGGAGCCAGGGGAAAAACTGTTTTTT. Translated: CASSLTKEPGEKLFF.